A single sample is the source of the 24 T cell receptor beta chains below, sequenced in a study of cytomegalovirus exposure and HLA in healthy donors. PCR primers comprised 60 Vbeta and 13 Jbeta primers. The table came from immunoSEQ multiplex PCR; TCRdb's copy has only in-frame clones and leaves some out. This table holds almost 80,000 clones, 67% found once. The sample consisted of PBMCs. These receptors originate from a woman between 45 and 60 years old in good health and CMV-seropositive.

This clone has just a few counts. The sample holds other DNA sequences that translate to the same CDR3. The rearrangement links TRBV2 to TRBJ2-5; 9 bases are a match to TRBD1. V was clipped by 3 bases and J by 4 bases; unmatched bases: 3. Germline lookup yields CDR1 SNHLY and CDR2 FYNNEI. The CDR3 contains 14 residues. The CDR3, as DNA: TGTGCCAGCAGTGAGAGGACAGGGGCAGAGACCCAGTACTTC. This sequence encodes CASSERTGAETQYF.

This clone has only a few counts. The genes are TRBV5-4 and TRBJ2-5, with D possibly being TRBD2 (6 bases). Germline lookup yields CDR1 SGHNT and CDR2 YYREEE (reference sequence). V lost 4 bases, J lost 2 bases, and 18 bases lay in between. CDR3 size: 16 residues. CDR3 sequence: CASSKGGSSRQETQYF. For the CDR3, the DNA is TGTGCCAGCAGCAAGGGAGGCTCGAGCCGGCAAGAGACCCAGTACTTC.

The genes are TRBV27 and TRBJ2-4; the match to TRBD2 covers 7 bases. Germline lookup yields CDR1 MNHEY and CDR2 SMNVEV (reference sequence). Trimming cost V 8 bases and J 3 bases; bases outside gene matches: 10. This CDR3 has 15 residues. The CDR3 DNA sequence: TGTGCCAGCCGGGAGGTAACTTTGGACAAAAACATTCAGTACTTC. This sequence encodes CASREVTLDKNIQYF.

The V call is TRBV5-4, the J call TRBJ1-5; D may be TRBD1 (5 bases). V lost 2 bases and J lost 5, with 11 bases in between. CDR1 SGHNT and CDR2 YYREEE come from the germline V gene (reference sequence). The CDR3 length is 14 residues. The CDR3 region has the DNA TGTGCCAGCAGCTTAGGTCGGGGGGATCAGCCCCAGCATTTT. Translating gives CASSLGRGDQPQHF.

This clone was picked up one time. The genes are TRBV19 and TRBJ1-2, with D unclear. CDR1 is LNHDA and CDR2 is SQIVND in the germline V gene (reference sequence). The length of the CDR3 is 14 residues. Trimming took 6 bases from V and 4 from J, leaving 15 bases between them. CDR3 residues: CASSPGAGSYGYTF. CDR3 DNA: TGTGCCAGTAGCCCCGGAGCGGGGTCCTATGGCTACACCTTC. Filled out from reference TRBV19 and TRBJ1-2, the complete variable domain reads DGGITQSPKYLFRKEGQNVTLSCEQNLNHDAMYWYRQDPGQGLRLIYYSQIVNDFQKGDIAEGYSVSREKKESFPLTVTSAQKNPTAFYLCASSPGAGSYGYTFGSGTRLTVV.

The V gene is TRBV25-1, the J gene TRBJ2-7; 13 bases line up with TRBD2. J gave up 0 bases and V 9 bases, and 5 bases lay outside the gene matches. The CDR3 has 15 amino acids. Germline V gene lookup returns CDR1 MGHDK and CDR2 SYGVNS. CDR3 region: CARAGTSGDSYEQYF. The CDR3 region has the DNA TGTGCCAGGGCGGGGACTAGCGGGGACTCCTACGAGCAGTACTTC.

The J gene is TRBJ2-5, the V gene TRBV6-1; 8 bases map to TRBD2. This CDR3 comprises 16 residues. V lost 0 bases and J lost 5; bases outside the gene matches: 8. The germline CDR1 and CDR2 sequences are MNHNS and SASEGT. CDR3 region: CASSEAVAGGRETQYF. The CDR3 bases are TGTGCCAGCAGTGAAGCTGTGGCGGGGGGCCGGGAGACCCAGTACTTC.

The chain is built from TRBV15 and TRBJ1-3; D may be TRBD1 (5 bases). Germline CDR1 LNHNV, CDR2 YYDKDF (reference sequence). V was trimmed by 2 bases and J by 0 bases, leaving 11 bases between them. The CDR3 consists of 16 residues. CDR3 bases: TGTGCCACCAGCAGATGGGGGGGGAGCTCTGGAAACACCATATATTTT. Its protein is CATSRWGGSSGNTIYF.

The rearrangement joins TRBV5-4 to TRBJ2-7; TRBD2 is a possible D gene (6 bases). In germline, CDR1 is SGHNT, CDR2 YYREEE (reference sequence). V gave up 4 bases and J gave up 3 bases, with 14 bases separating them. CDR3 size: 14 residues. Written as DNA, the CDR3 is TGTGCCAGCAGCCCGGGACTCCGCGGCTACGAGCAGTACGTC. Translated: CASSPGLRGYEQYV.

The genes are TRBV5-1 and TRBJ1-2; D is possibly TRBD1 (6 bases). With 4 bases removed from V and 5 bases from J, the gap between germline ends came to 18 bases. CDR1 is SGHRS, CDR2 YFSETQ, per germline. The CDR3 spans 15 residues. The CDR3 DNA reads as TGCGCCAGCAGCCGAGGGTGGACAGATAAATATGGCTACACCTTC. Amino acids: CASSRGWTDKYGYTF.

The chain has TRBV6-1 and TRBJ1-1; no firm D call. Germline V gene lookup returns CDR1 MNHNS and CDR2 SASEGT. The germline V and J ends were trimmed by 7 bases and 0 bases, with 9 bases remaining between them. The CDR3 is made up of 13 amino acids. The CDR3 reads CASNRGVNTEAFF. In DNA form, the CDR3 reads TGTGCCAGCAATCGGGGTGTGAACACTGAAGCTTTCTTT.

This sequence joins TRBV5-1 and TRBJ2-7; D possibly corresponds to TRBD1 (6 bases). The CDR3 is 15 residues long. Trimming took off 4 bases at V and 2 bases at J, with 16 bases between the two ends. Germline CDR1 and CDR2: SGHRS and YFSETQ. CDR3 DNA: TGCGCCAGCAGCCTGGACAGTCAAAGTCCCTACGAGCAGTACTTC. The encoded protein is CASSLDSQSPYEQYF.

In DNA form, the CDR3 reads TGCGCCAGCAGCCCCAGGACTGGGAACCAAGAGACCCAGTACTTC. As protein: CASSPRTGNQETQYF. The rearrangement links TRBV5-1 to TRBJ2-5, with TRBD2 as a possible D gene (5 bases). Germline V gives CDR1 SGHRS, CDR2 YFSETQ. Trimming pared 4 bases from V and 0 bases from J, leaving 13 bases between. The CDR3 is made up of 15 amino acids.

This chain links TRBV5-6 with TRBJ2-3; maybe TRBD2 (6 bases). The CDR3 has 14 residues. Germline CDR1 is SGHDT and CDR2 is YYEEEE. Trimming shortened V by 0 bases and J by 3 bases, and 8 bases separated the two germline ends. Written as DNA, the CDR3 is TGTGCCAGCAGCTTGGGCGCGGGGACAGATACGCAGTATTTT. Translated, it gives CASSLGAGTDTQYF.

The gene calls are TRBV28 and TRBJ2-5, with TRBD2 identical over 7 bases. CDR1 is MDHEN, CDR2 SYDVKM, per germline. The junction had 10 bases not matched to a gene; V was cut back by 6 bases and J by 3 bases. The CDR3 covers 15 residues. DNA of the CDR3: TGTGCCAGCAGATCCCCGGGGGGAGGGGAAGAGACCCAGTACTTC. It specifies CASRSPGGGEETQYF.

The chain combines TRBV6-1 with TRBJ2-7; TRBD2 matches at 7 bases. Germline V gene lookup returns CDR1 MNHNS and CDR2 SASEGT. CDR3 size: 14 residues. With V trimmed by 6 bases and J by 5 bases, 10 bases remained unmatched. CDR3 coding DNA: TGTGCCAGCAGCACTATGGGGGGGTTCAACGAGCAGTACGTC. Its protein product is CASSTMGGFNEQYV.

This clone was detected a few times. The J gene is TRBJ2-3, the V gene TRBV6-4; 8 positions match TRBD2. Per the germline V gene, CDR1 is MRHNA and CDR2 is SNTAGT. The CDR3 is made up of 15 amino acids. V gave up 6 bases and J gave up 4 bases; unmatched junction bases: 9. The CDR3 region has the DNA TGTGCCAGCAGCGCCGACAGCGGGGGATCAGATACGCAGTATTTT. Translated, it gives CASSADSGGSDTQYF.

V gene TRBV7-6 combines with J gene TRBJ2-7; 12 bases are shared with TRBD1. V lost 6 bases to trimming and J lost 2 bases; unmatched junction nucleotides: 5. Germline values: CDR1 SGHVS, CDR2 FNYEAQ. The length of the CDR3 is 15 residues. CDR3 sequence: CASREGTGGTYEQYF. Written as DNA, the CDR3 is TGTGCCAGCAGGGAAGGGACAGGGGGCACCTACGAGCAGTACTTC.

V usage is TRBV27 and J usage is TRBJ2-1, with TRBD2 as a possible D gene (7 bases). Germline assignment: CDR1 MNHEY and CDR2 SMNVEV (reference sequence). The CDR3 spans 16 residues. V was pared by 8 bases and J by 5 bases, with 22 bases between. The CDR3 loop reads CASGGGRAGAHNEQFF. CDR3 DNA sequence: TGTGCCAGCGGTGGGGGGCGGGCGGGGGCCCACAATGAGCAGTTCTTC.

The chain is built from TRBV9 and TRBJ2-1, with TRBD2 matching 7 bases. Germline-derived CDR1 and CDR2 are SGDLS and YYNGEE. This CDR3 contains 13 residues. The V gene end was trimmed by 0 bases and the J gene end by 10 bases; junction bases not matched to a gene: 4. CDR3 sequence (DNA): TGTGCCAGCAGCGTAGGGGGTAGCGGGGAGCAGTTCTTC. Its protein product is CASSVGGSGEQFF.

This sequence joins TRBV4-2 and TRBJ2-6; TRBD1 matches 7 bases. CDR1 is LGHNA, CDR2 YNFKEQ, per germline. This CDR3 comprises 18 residues. The V gene end was trimmed by 4 bases and the J gene end by 0 bases; junction bases not matched to a gene: 9. The CDR3: CASSLAEQGTSGANVLTF. Here the CDR3 DNA reads TGTGCCAGCAGCCTAGCCGAACAGGGGACCTCTGGGGCCAACGTCCTGACTTTC.

This clone was seen a handful of times. J is TRBJ1-2 and V is TRBV10-3; 11 bases are a match to TRBD1. V trimming: 6 bases; J trimming: 2 bases; junction bases outside the gene matches: 5. Germline CDR1 and CDR2: ENHRY and SYGVKD. CDR3 length: 15 residues. This chain's CDR3 is CAISRGQGGNYGYTF. CDR3 DNA sequence: TGTGCCATCAGCCGGGGACAGGGGGGGAACTATGGCTACACCTTC.

J is TRBJ2-6 and V is TRBV7-2; D unresolved. V lost 0 bases and J 0 bases, leaving 6 bases between the germline ends. CDR3 size: 16 residues. Germline CDR1 and CDR2: SGHTA and FQGNSA. CDR3 nucleotides: TGTGCCAGCAGCTTAGCGACGGGCTCTGGGGCCAACGTCCTGACTTTC. Translation gives CASSLATGSGANVLTF. The whole variable domain, remainder taken from reference TRBV7-2 and TRBJ2-6, is GAGVSQSPSNKVTEKGKDVELRCDPISGHTALYWYRQSLGQGLEFLIYFQGNSAPDKSGLPSDRFSAERTGGSVSTLTIQRTQQEDSAVYLCASSLATGSGANVLTFGAGSRLTVL.

Only a few counts were recorded for this clone. The rearrangement uses TRBV2 and TRBJ1-4; the match to TRBD1 covers 9 bases. The CDR3 extends over 14 amino acids. Germline trimming cut 7 bases from V and 5 bases from J; bases unmatched to any gene: 5. The germline CDR1 and CDR2 sequences are SNHLY and FYNNEI. The CDR3 nucleotides read TGTGCCAGCATCCCGGGACAGGGAAATGAAAAACTGTTTTTT. Translation: CASIPGQGNEKLFF.